The next 31 T cell receptor beta chains were all read from a single sample in a study of blood T cell repertoires in COVID-19 (dated by TCRdb to the early 2020s). Receptor amplification or capture employed the immunoSEQ multiplex PCR assay. The clones in this table, taken by TCRdb from immuneACCESS, are in-frame only. Not every clone is retained; where verified, under half of the shortfall comes from an unresolved V gene, and the cause of the rest is unknown. Present in this sample are under 300,000 clones, approximately 83% of which were seen just once. Jointly, the top ten make up approximately 2% of the sample. Sequenced: PBMCs or T cells enriched from blood (not recorded which). These receptors all come from a woman between 45 and 65 years old who had recovered from COVID-19.

This sequence joins TRBV29-1 and TRBJ1-5; the match to TRBD1 covers 9 bases. With V trimmed by 4 bases and J by 1 base, 2 bases remained unmatched. The germline CDR1 and CDR2 sequences are SQVTM and ANQGSEA. The CDR3 contains 14 residues. The CDR3 is CSVGTGVSNQPQHF. The CDR3 region has the DNA TGCAGCGTTGGGACAGGGGTAAGCAATCAGCCCCAGCATTTT. Combining the CDR3 with reference TRBV29-1 and TRBJ1-5 gives the whole variable domain SAVISQKPSRDICQRGTSLTIQCQVDSQVTMMFWYRQQPGQSLTLIATANQGSEATYESGFVIDKFPISRPNLTFSTLTVSNMSPEDSSIYLCSVGTGVSNQPQHFGDGTRLSIL.

The rearrangement joins TRBV7-6 to TRBJ2-7, with D possibly TRBD2 on 5 matching bases. The CDR3 extends over 12 amino acids. The germline CDR1 and CDR2 sequences are SGHVS and FNYEAQ. With 4 bases removed from V and 4 bases from J, the gap between germline ends came to 8 bases. Here the CDR3 DNA reads TGTGCCAGCAGCTCCACGGGGTACGAGCAGTACTTC. Amino acids: CASSSTGYEQYF. Full variable domain (remainder filled in from reference TRBV7-6 and TRBJ2-7): GAGVSQSPRYKVTKRGQDVALRCDPISGHVSLYWYRQALGQGPEFLTYFNYEAQQDKSGLPNDRFSAERPEGSISTLTIQRTEQRDSAMYRCASSSTGYEQYFGPGTRLTVT.

The chain combines TRBV7-8 with TRBJ1-2; weak D call: TRBD1 (6 bases). CDR1 and CDR2 from the germline V gene are SGHVS and FQNEAQ. Trimming left V 2 bases short and J 8 bases short, with 15 bases between. CDR3 length equals 14 residues. In nucleotides, the CDR3 is TGTGCCAGCAGCTTACAGCAGGGGTCGGAGGGCTACACCTTC. Protein product: CASSLQQGSEGYTF.

The chain recombines TRBV2 with TRBJ2-4; no firm D call. Per the germline V gene, CDR1 is SNHLY and CDR2 is FYNNEI. This CDR3 has 15 amino acids. Deletions cut 7 bases from V and 2 bases from J, with 15 bases between. CDR3 sequence (DNA): TGTGCCAGCAAGCTCCTAACAGAACCCAAAAACATTCAGTACTTC. Translation gives CASKLLTEPKNIQYF. Variable domain in full (rest from reference TRBV2 and TRBJ2-4): EPEVTQTPSHQVTQMGQEVILRCVPISNHLYFYWYRQILGQKVEFLVSFYNNEISEKSEIFDDQFSVERPDGSNFTLKIRSTKLEDSAMYFCASKLLTEPKNIQYFGAGTRLSVL.

The chain uses TRBV2 and TRBJ2-3; unclear D gene. Germline V gives CDR1 SNHLY, CDR2 FYNNEI. Between the trimmed V and J ends, which lost 8 bases and 0 bases, there was a span of 9 bases. CDR3 length equals 13 residues. CDR3 nucleotides: TGTGCCAGCGGCGGATCTAGCACAGATACGCAGTATTTT. Protein: CASGGSSTDTQYF.

This clone appeared a single time. This chain connects TRBV28 to TRBJ1-2, with D tentatively TRBD1 (6 bases). CDR3 length: 14 residues. Germline-derived CDR1 and CDR2 are MDHEN and SYDVKM. The V gene lost 8 bases and the J gene lost 8 bases, with 21 bases spanning the gap. The CDR3 reads CASRGQPEGGGYTF. In DNA, the CDR3 is TGTGCCAGCCGAGGACAGCCCGAAGGAGGAGGCTACACCTTC.

This clone showed up just once. This sequence joins TRBV7-2 and TRBJ2-1; 11 bases align to TRBD2. The CDR3 runs to 16 residues. Trimming at V came to 6 bases and at J to 4 bases, leaving 8 bases not matched to a gene. The V gene's germline CDR1 is SGHTA and CDR2 FQGNSA. The CDR3 region is CASRRAGTSGYNEQFF. The CDR3 region has the DNA TGTGCCAGCAGGCGCGCCGGGACTAGCGGTTACAATGAGCAGTTCTTC. The full variable domain, with the rest looked up from reference TRBV7-2 and TRBJ2-1, is GAGVSQSPSNKVTEKGKDVELRCDPISGHTALYWYRQSLGQGLEFLIYFQGNSAPDKSGLPSDRFSAERTGGSVSTLTIQRTQQEDSAVYLCASRRAGTSGYNEQFFGPGTRLTVL.

The genes are TRBV5-1 and TRBJ2-7; a weak D match, TRBD2 (9 bases). V dropped 6 bases and J dropped 3 bases, with 19 bases sitting between them. The CDR3 is 15 amino acids. Germline loops: CDR1 SGHRS, CDR2 YFSETQ. CDR3 DNA sequence: TGCGCCAGCACTGCGGGGGGGACAGGCCTCTACGAGCAGTACTTC. Translation gives CASTAGGTGLYEQYF.

J is TRBJ2-2 and V is TRBV7-6; TRBD2 is a possible D gene (6 bases). Germline CDR1 is SGHVS and CDR2 is FNYEAQ. V shed 5 bases and J shed 6 bases, with 19 bases lying between them. The CDR3 is 16 residues long. Here the CDR3 reads CASSPGGEGVAGELFF. As DNA, the CDR3 is TGTGCCAGCAGCCCCGGGGGTGAGGGAGTCGCCGGGGAGCTGTTTTTT.

The V gene is TRBV27, the J gene TRBJ2-2; D might be TRBD1 (6 bases). The V end lost 8 bases, the J end lost 4 bases, and 17 bases lay between the germline ends. The CDR3 spans 15 residues. Germline-derived CDR1 and CDR2 are MNHEY and SMNVEV (reference sequence). The CDR3 sequence: CASGEQGKVTGELFF. The DNA for the CDR3 is TGTGCCAGCGGGGAACAGGGTAAAGTCACCGGGGAGCTGTTTTTT.

V and J are TRBV7-9 and TRBJ2-3; no definite D call. The germline V gene has CDR1 SEHNR and CDR2 FQNEAQ (reference sequence). V was clipped by 5 bases and J by 8 bases, with 11 bases between them. This CDR3 has 12 amino acids. The DNA for the CDR3 is TGTGCCAGCAGCGAGGATGAAGGTACGCAGTATTTT. Translation: CASSEDEGTQYF.

The rearrangement uses TRBV6-5 and TRBJ1-1; maybe TRBD1 (6 bases). The germline V gene encodes CDR1 MNHEY and CDR2 SVGAGI. V lost 7 bases, J lost 2 bases, and 17 bases lay in between. The CDR3 runs 15 residues. The CDR3: CASNDLVQGNTEAFF. The CDR3 nucleotides are TGTGCCAGCAACGACTTAGTACAGGGCAACACTGAAGCTTTCTTT.

The chain joins TRBV18 to TRBJ2-2; unclear D gene. CDR3 length: 15 residues. Trimming removed 1 base from V and 7 bases from J, with 13 bases in between. Germline V CDR1 and CDR2: KGHSH, LQKENI. The CDR3: CASSPRTELFGELFF. CDR3 nucleotide sequence: TGTGCCAGCTCACCACGAACAGAATTATTCGGGGAGCTGTTTTTT.

The chain carries TRBV28 and TRBJ2-1, with TRBD2 matching 7 bases. Germline V gives CDR1 MDHEN, CDR2 SYDVKM. The CDR3 has 17 residues. Trimming removed 5 bases from V and 12 bases from J; junction bases left unmatched: 22. This CDR3 is CASSPPLGSGQTRGQFF. Here the CDR3 DNA reads TGTGCCAGCAGTCCGCCTTTGGGTAGCGGGCAAACTCGGGGGCAGTTCTTC. The complete variable domain, with remaining parts taken from reference TRBV28 and TRBJ2-1, reads DVKVTQSSRYLVKRTGEKVFLECVQDMDHENMFWYRQDPGLGLRLIYFSYDVKMKEKGDIPEGYSVSREKKERFSLILESASTNQTSMYLCASSPPLGSGQTRGQFFGPGTRLTVL.

The chain recombines TRBV28 with TRBJ1-5; D unclear. CDR3 length: 16 residues. V dropped 5 bases and J dropped 1 base, with 15 bases sitting between them. Germline V gene data show CDR1 as MDHEN and CDR2 as SYDVKM. The CDR3 nucleotides are TGTGCCAGCAGTCCACAGACCGGAGGCAGCAATCAGCCCCAGCATTTT. Its protein product is CASSPQTGGSNQPQHF.

CDR3 sequence reads: CASSIGEGSNQPQHF. The CDR3 DNA is TGTGCCAGTAGTATAGGAGAGGGAAGCAATCAGCCCCAGCATTTT. The chain uses TRBV19 and TRBJ1-5; D is unclear. This CDR3 contains 15 residues. Germline loops: CDR1 LNHDA, CDR2 SQIVND (reference sequence). V shed 1 base and J shed 1 base, with 8 bases lying between them.

The chain recombines TRBV27 with TRBJ1-6; D not certain. Germline V gene data show CDR1 as MNHEY and CDR2 as SMNVEV (reference sequence). This CDR3 contains 14 residues. V lost 5 bases and J lost 7, with 12 bases in between. CDR3 in amino acids: CASSPGFKNSPLHF. The CDR3 bases are TGTGCCAGCAGTCCGGGGTTTAAGAATTCACCCCTCCACTTT.

CDR3 in amino acids: CASSFVGPADTQYF. Here the CDR3 DNA reads TGTGCCAGCAGTTTTGTGGGCCCTGCGGATACGCAGTATTTT. The chain couples TRBV25-1 to TRBJ2-3; no firm D call. Trimming shortened V by 5 bases and J by 6 bases, and 15 bases separated the two germline ends. The germline V gene has CDR1 MGHDK and CDR2 SYGVNS. CDR3 size: 14 residues.

The CDR3 DNA follows: TGTGCCAGCAGCGGATACAGGAGAGCGAACACCGGGGAGCTGTTTTTT. This codes for CASSGYRRANTGELFF. The V gene is TRBV9, the J gene TRBJ2-2, with D possibly TRBD1 on 5 matching bases. From germline, CDR1 is SGDLS and CDR2 YYNGEE. Trimming removed 3 bases at V and 0 bases at J, with 12 bases between. The CDR3 runs 16 residues.

J is TRBJ2-1 and V is TRBV19; D not resolved. Trimming took 3 bases from V and 2 from J, leaving 11 bases between them. Germline CDR1 and CDR2: LNHDA and SQIVND (reference sequence). There are 15 residues in the CDR3. The CDR3 is CASSIFSSAYNEQFF. CDR3 DNA sequence: TGTGCCAGTAGTATCTTCTCGAGTGCCTACAATGAGCAGTTCTTC.

There are a few counts of this clone. This sequence joins TRBV5-1 and TRBJ2-2, with TRBD2 as a possible D gene (5 bases). The CDR3 sequence is 16 residues long. Germline V gene data show CDR1 as SGHRS and CDR2 as YFSETQ. V shed 4 bases and J shed 2 bases, with 15 bases lying between them. CDR3 sequence (DNA): TGCGCCAGCAGCCGGGAAATCGCAAGAAACACCGGGGAGCTGTTTTTT. It yields the protein CASSREIARNTGELFF.

This clone was counted a few times. This chain links TRBV11-2 with TRBJ1-1, with 9 bases fitting TRBD1. In germline, CDR1 is SGHAT, CDR2 FQNNGV. This CDR3 has 15 amino acids. V dropped 5 bases and J dropped 1; count of bases not matched to a gene: 5. In nucleotides, the CDR3 is TGTGCCAGCAGCATGGGACAGGGAGGGAACACTGAAGCTTTCTTT. This translates into CASSMGQGGNTEAFF.

The chain uses TRBV5-1 and TRBJ1-2, with 11 bases fitting TRBD1. Losses at the gene ends were 4 bases for V and 4 bases for J; bases not matched to a gene: 3. The CDR3 is 14 residues long. Germline V gene data show CDR1 as SGHRS and CDR2 as YFSETQ. CDR3 loop: CASSVGTGGYGYTF. DNA for the CDR3: TGCGCCAGCAGCGTCGGGACAGGGGGCTATGGCTACACCTTC.

The V gene is TRBV5-5, the J gene TRBJ2-7; 11 bases match TRBD2. The V gene's germline CDR1 is SGHKS and CDR2 YYEKEE (reference sequence). V shed 5 bases, J shed 4 bases, and the junction held 8 bases outside the gene matches. CDR3 length equals 15 residues. The CDR3 here is CASRATSGRGYEQYF. As DNA, the CDR3 is TGTGCCAGCAGGGCCACTAGCGGGAGAGGTTACGAGCAGTACTTC.

DNA for the CDR3: TGCGCCAGCAGTGAGACTAGCGGGAGGGCGAAGCAGTACTTC. Amino acids: CASSETSGRAKQYF. The chain couples TRBV10-2 to TRBJ2-7; the match to TRBD2 covers 13 bases. V was pared by 2 bases and J by 8 bases, with 3 bases of the junction left unmatched. The V gene's germline CDR1 is WSHSY and CDR2 SAAADI. This CDR3 spans 14 amino acids.

This chain links TRBV28 with TRBJ1-4; D is ambiguous. This CDR3 spans 15 amino acids. CDR1 and CDR2 from the germline V gene are MDHEN and SYDVKM. Trimming pared 5 bases from V and 8 bases from J, leaving 18 bases between. DNA for the CDR3: TGTGCCAGCAGTCTTGCTGGTTTAGGGAGCGAAAAACTGTTTTTT. Encoded protein: CASSLAGLGSEKLFF.

CDR3 protein: CAISEETSGLYNEQFF. In DNA form, the CDR3 reads TGTGCCATCAGTGAGGAGACTAGCGGACTTTACAATGAGCAGTTCTTC. The chain employs TRBV10-3 and TRBJ2-1; TRBD2 agrees at 9 bases. CDR1 is ENHRY and CDR2 is SYGVKD in the germline V gene. The CDR3 sequence is 16 residues long. V was clipped by 2 bases and J by 4 bases; unmatched bases: 6.

The chain carries TRBV5-4 and TRBJ2-2, with D possibly being TRBD1 (6 bases). Trimming took 4 bases from V and 6 from J, leaving 7 bases between them. This CDR3 contains 12 residues. Germline loops: CDR1 SGHNT, CDR2 YYREEE (reference sequence). The CDR3 coding sequence is TGTGCCAGCAGCCCAGGGGCCGGGGAGCTGTTTTTT. Encoded protein: CASSPGAGELFF.

This chain joins TRBV7-2 and TRBJ1-6; 10 bases agree with TRBD1. CDR3 length: 16 amino acids. Germline V gene data show CDR1 as SGHTA and CDR2 as FQGNSA. The ends lost 0 bases at V and 9 bases at J; junction bases unmatched: 5. The CDR3 nucleotides are TGTGCCAGCAGCTTAGCGACAGGGGGCCTGGGTTCACCCCTCCACTTT. Protein sequence: CASSLATGGLGSPLHF. Based on the CDR3 plus reference TRBV7-2 and TRBJ1-6, the full variable domain is GAGVSQSPSNKVTEKGKDVELRCDPISGHTALYWYRQSLGQGLEFLIYFQGNSAPDKSGLPSDRFSAERTGGSVSTLTIQRTQQEDSAVYLCASSLATGGLGSPLHFGNGTRLTVT.

This chain joins TRBV29-1 and TRBJ1-4; 7 nucleotides agree with TRBD1. Trimming removed 4 bases from V and 5 bases from J; junction bases left unmatched: 10. Germline assignment: CDR1 SQVTM and CDR2 ANQGSEA. The CDR3 runs to 15 residues. The CDR3 loop is CSVGSKGAGNEKLFF. In nucleotides, the CDR3 is TGCAGCGTTGGATCAAAGGGGGCGGGGAATGAAAAACTGTTTTTT.

This chain joins TRBV7-9 and TRBJ2-5, with TRBD2 matching 10 bases. The CDR3 extends over 16 amino acids. CDR1 and CDR2 from the germline V gene are SEHNR and FQNEAQ (reference sequence). V lost 6 bases to trimming and J lost 4 bases; unmatched junction nucleotides: 11. CDR3 sequence (DNA): TGTGCCAGCAGTGTTAGAAGCGGGAGGGCGGGAGAGACCCAGTACTTC. Protein: CASSVRSGRAGETQYF.